Shown below are 5 T cell receptor beta chains from a single sample sequenced in a study of blood T cell repertoires in COVID-19. Data came from immunoSEQ multiplex PCR; TCRdb stores just in-frame clones and leaves some out. The table shows around 100,000 clones, with roughly 90% occurring only once. The sequenced material came from peripheral blood. These receptors originate from a woman aged 55-70 years with acute or convalescent COVID-19.

The rearrangement links TRBV9 to TRBJ1-1; D uncertain. Trimming removed 0 bases at V and 0 bases at J, with 6 bases between. CDR1 SGDLS and CDR2 YYNGEE come from the germline V gene. This CDR3 region has 14 residues. CDR3 nucleotide sequence: TGTGCCAGCAGCGTAGGGGAGGTGAACACTGAAGCTTTCTTT. This sequence encodes CASSVGEVNTEAFF.

The chain has TRBV27 and TRBJ2-1; TRBD2 agrees at 9 bases. The V gene's germline CDR1 is MNHEY and CDR2 SMNVEV (reference sequence). V shed 5 bases and J 10 bases; nucleotides not matched to a gene: 15. The CDR3 has 16 amino acids. Written as DNA, the CDR3 is TGTGCCAGCAGTGTCGGGGTACTAGCGGGCGGCCAGGAGCAGTTCTTC. It translates to CASSVGVLAGGQEQFF.

The chain couples TRBV11-3 to TRBJ1-1; D is perhaps TRBD1 (6 bases). The germline V gene has CDR1 SGHNT and CDR2 YENEEA. The V end was cut by 4 bases, the J end by 11 bases, with 11 bases between. This CDR3 contains 11 residues. CDR3 sequence: CASSSRDIAFF. DNA of the CDR3: TGTGCCAGCAGCTCTCGGGACATCGCTTTCTTT.

The genes are TRBV6-1 and TRBJ1-1; D unclear. CDR3 length: 14 residues. V lost 2 bases and J lost 0, with 7 bases in between. The V gene's germline CDR1 is MNHNS and CDR2 SASEGT. The CDR3 bases are TGTGCCAGCAGTGAAACATATATGAACACTGAAGCTTTCTTT. Translating it yields CASSETYMNTEAFF.

V usage is TRBV6-2 or TRBV6-3 and J usage is TRBJ2-1; 8 bases match TRBD1. From germline, CDR1 is MNHEY and CDR2 SVGEGT. This CDR3 is built from 15 residues. V lost 4 bases to trimming and J lost 6 bases; unmatched junction nucleotides: 8. The CDR3 DNA follows: TGTGCCAGCAGTTTCTCCCCCGACAGGGGCAATGAGCAGTTCTTC. Translating it yields CASSFSPDRGNEQFF.